These 29 T cell receptor beta chains share one sample of origin, sequenced in a study of T cell repertoires in cytomegalovirus infection. No cognate antigen is known for these TCRs. TCRdb itself ran the reads through MiXCR, one entry per CDR3 protein. The repertoire consists of roughly 920,000 distinct CDR3 sequences, with about a third occurring once and the leading ten covering more than 13%. Sequenced here: cultured CD8+ T cells from PBMCs, sampled from culture after CMV antigen stimulation. These receptors originate from a human donor in good health (CMV status not recorded). Some clones in this sample may be carry-over from other donors' samples.

This clonotype was observed a few times. The chain links TRBV7-9 to TRBJ1-1, with TRBD1 identical over 7 bases. CDR3 length: 16 amino acids. J gave up 1 base and V 6 bases, and 11 bases lay outside the gene matches. CDR1 and CDR2 from the germline V gene are SEHNR and FQNEAQ (reference sequence). The CDR3 DNA is TGTGCCAGCAGTCCGGACAGGAAGTGGTCGAACACTGAAGCTTTCTTT. Its translation is CASSPDRKWSNTEAFF.

The chain links TRBV10-3 to TRBJ2-5; TRBD2 matches 8 bases. CDR1 is ENHRY, CDR2 SYGVKD, per germline. V gave up 0 bases and J gave up 3 bases; unmatched junction bases: 0. The CDR3 extends over 14 amino acids. CDR3 nucleotides: TGTGCCATCAGTGAGTCTAGCGGGGAAGAGACCCAGTACTTC. Translation gives CAISESSGEETQYF.

The CDR3 sequence is CATSRVQGSYEQYV. The CDR3 DNA sequence: TGTGCCACCAGCAGAGTACAGGGCAGCTACGAGCAGTACGTC. The chain uses TRBV15 and TRBJ2-7; D may be TRBD1 (6 bases). The V gene's germline CDR1 is LNHNV and CDR2 YYDKDF (reference sequence). The ends were cut back, 1 base at V and 3 bases at J, with 10 bases in the middle. CDR3 size: 14 residues.

On this clonotype itself: This likely comes from a read error, as the CDR3 has no conserved phenylalanine or tryptophan at its end. The chain is built from TRBV7-3 and TRBJ2-3; D possibly matches TRBD1 or TRBD2 (6 bases each). V lost 1 base, J lost 1 base, and 12 bases lay in between. Looked up from germline, CDR1 is SGHTA and CDR2 is FQGTGA. The length of the CDR3 is 16 residues. This chain's CDR3 is CASSLRGPGGTDTQYY. The DNA of the CDR3 is TGTGCCAGCAGCTTAAGGGGGCCGGGAGGCACAGATACGCAGTATTAT.

This chain joins TRBV6-5 and TRBJ1-4; 10 nucleotides match TRBD1. The CDR3 has 19 residues. V trimming: 0 bases; J trimming: 0 bases; junction bases outside the gene matches: 7. From germline, CDR1 is MNHEY and CDR2 SVGAGI. The CDR3 nucleotides read TGTGCCAGCAGTTACTCGAGTTGGGACAGGGGTTCAACTAATGAAAAACTGTTTTTT. Protein sequence: CASSYSSWDRGSTNEKLFF.

This clonotype was counted once. The chain links TRBV7-2 to TRBJ2-3; TRBD2 agrees at 10 bases. The germline V gene has CDR1 SGHTA and CDR2 FQGNSA. V lost 5 bases to trimming and J lost 4 bases; unmatched junction nucleotides: 3. This CDR3 is 14 amino acids long. CDR3 protein: CASSNSGGSDTQYF. CDR3 DNA: TGTGCCAGCAGCAATAGCGGGGGGTCAGATACGCAGTATTTT.

The chain employs TRBV6-6 and TRBJ1-4; perhaps TRBD1 as D (5 bases). CDR1 is MNHNY, CDR2 SVGAGI, per germline (reference sequence). The CDR3 has 13 amino acids. Trimming removed 6 bases at V and 4 bases at J, with 9 bases between. CDR3 nucleotide sequence: TGTGCCAGCAGAGCAGGGTTTAATGAAAAACTGTTTTTT. This codes for CASRAGFNEKLFF.

This clonotype turned up a few times. The chain recombines TRBV7-9 with TRBJ2-7; tentative D call: TRBD2 (6 bases). V was clipped by 3 bases and J by 5 bases, with 14 bases between them. CDR1 and CDR2 from the germline V gene are SEHNR and FQNEAQ (reference sequence). CDR3 length: 14 amino acids. Written as DNA, the CDR3 is TGTGCCAGCAGCTTTAGCGGACGGGCCCACGAGCAGTACGTC. Translation: CASSFSGRAHEQYV.

The chain is built from TRBV11-2 and TRBJ2-1; 7 nucleotides agree with TRBD1. The CDR3 sequence is 15 residues long. V lost 5 bases to trimming and J lost 5 bases; unmatched junction nucleotides: 9. Germline CDR1 SGHAT, CDR2 FQNNGV. The CDR3 DNA sequence: TGTGCCAGCAGCGTCCGGGACAGTGGGGACAATGAGCAGTTCTTC. Protein sequence: CASSVRDSGDNEQFF. Combining the CDR3 with reference TRBV11-2 and TRBJ2-1 gives the whole variable domain EAGVAQSPRYKIIEKRQSVAFWCNPISGHATLYWYQQILGQGPKLLIQFQNNGVVDDSQLPKDRFSAERLKGVDSTLKIQPAKLEDSAVYLCASSVRDSGDNEQFFGPGTRLTVL.

This clonotype was seen only a few times. The J gene is TRBJ1-2, the V gene TRBV19; tentatively, D is TRBD1 (6 bases). This CDR3 spans 13 amino acids. Per germline, CDR1 LNHDA and CDR2 SQIVND (reference sequence). Trimming cost V 5 bases and J 8 bases, with 15 bases left between them. CDR3: CASSPGGLGGYTF. CDR3 nucleotides: TGTGCCAGTAGTCCCGGGGGGCTCGGAGGCTACACCTTC.

The chain has TRBV6-5 and TRBJ1-4, with D perhaps matching TRBD1 (6 bases). CDR1 and CDR2 (germline): MNHEY, SVGAGI. Deletions cut 5 bases from V and 4 bases from J, with 14 bases between. This CDR3 region has 15 residues. For the CDR3, the DNA is TGTGCCAGCAGTACCGGGGGCGGTTTTAATGAAAAACTGTTTTTT. It specifies CASSTGGGFNEKLFF.

The chain uses TRBV7-6 and TRBJ2-1, with 8 bases aligning to TRBD1. The CDR3 totals 13 residues. Trimming at V came to 3 bases and at J to 9 bases, leaving 4 bases not matched to a gene. Germline V gene lookup returns CDR1 SGHVS and CDR2 FNYEAQ. As DNA, the CDR3 is TGTGCCAGCAGCTTCAGGGGGCCCCTTGAGCAGTTCTTC. As protein: CASSFRGPLEQFF.

In DNA, the CDR3 is TGCGCCAGCAACCCCACAGGGGGCCGTGGAAACACCATATATTTT. It codes for CASNPTGGRGNTIYF. This sequence joins TRBV10-2 and TRBJ1-3, with 9 positions matching TRBD1. This CDR3 comprises 15 residues. Germline V CDR1 and CDR2: WSHSY, SAAADI. Losses at the gene ends were 7 bases for V and 3 bases for J; bases not matched to a gene: 7.

The V and J genes are TRBV3-1 and TRBJ2-1; 11 nucleotides agree with TRBD2. The CDR3 runs to 17 residues. V dropped 0 bases and J dropped 4; count of bases not matched to a gene: 5. The germline CDR1 and CDR2 sequences are LGHDT and YNNKEL (reference sequence). Written as DNA, the CDR3 is TGTGCCAGCAGCCAAGAAGGACTAGCGGGTCCTTACAATGAGCAGTTCTTC. It yields the protein CASSQEGLAGPYNEQFF.

The genes are TRBV2 and TRBJ2-5; D ambiguous. This CDR3 has 12 residues. The V and J ends lost 7 bases and 5 bases respectively, with 11 bases between them. The germline V gene encodes CDR1 SNHLY and CDR2 FYNNEI. The CDR3: CASTSEAETQYF. The CDR3 DNA sequence: TGTGCCAGCACTTCAGAGGCTGAGACCCAGTACTTC. Full variable domain (remainder filled in from reference TRBV2 and TRBJ2-5): EPEVTQTPSHQVTQMGQEVILRCVPISNHLYFYWYRQILGQKVEFLVSFYNNEISEKSEIFDDQFSVERPDGSNFTLKIRSTKLEDSAMYFCASTSEAETQYFGPGTRLLVL.

The chain is built from TRBV6-4 and TRBJ2-1; TRBD1 is a possible D gene (5 bases). Per the germline V gene, CDR1 is MRHNA and CDR2 is SNTAGT. CDR3 length: 17 residues. V dropped 0 bases and J dropped 0 bases, with 12 bases sitting between them. DNA for the CDR3: TGTGCCAGCAGTGACTCGATGCAGGGCCACTCCTACAATGAGCAGTTCTTC. Protein: CASSDSMQGHSYNEQFF.

V gene TRBV6-5 combines with J gene TRBJ2-5; D possibly corresponds to TRBD1 (5 bases). The CDR3 spans 14 residues. Trimming removed 0 bases from V and 3 bases from J, with 8 bases in between. The germline gives CDR1 MNHEY, CDR2 SVGAGI. CDR3 sequence (DNA): TGTGCCAGCAGTTACTCGTTCAGGGAAGAGACCCAGTACTTC. Translation: CASSYSFREETQYF.

There are a few counts of this clonotype. The V call is TRBV12-3 or TRBV12-4, the J call TRBJ1-1; no firm D call. V lost 7 bases and J lost 8, with 8 bases in between. This CDR3 has 10 residues. The CDR3 here is CASMAGEAFF. The CDR3 DNA sequence: TGTGCCAGCATGGCAGGAGAAGCTTTCTTT.

This clonotype showed up just a few times. V gene TRBV7-2 combines with J gene TRBJ1-1; D call uncertain. The germline CDR1 and CDR2 sequences are SGHTA and FQGNSA. The CDR3 length is 14 residues. V lost 1 base, J lost 5 bases, and 11 bases lay in between. Written as DNA, the CDR3 is TGTGCCAGCAGCTTAGAAAGGGTTGGTACTGAAGCTTTCTTT. Translated, it gives CASSLERVGTEAFF.

The J gene is TRBJ2-5, the V gene TRBV6-8, with 11 nucleotides matching TRBD2. V shed 5 bases, J shed 2 bases, and the junction held 22 bases outside the gene matches. The germline CDR1 and CDR2 sequences are MNHGY and SAAAGT. CDR3 length: 21 residues. CDR3: CASSPRSQPLAGGRGQETQYF. CDR3 sequence (DNA): TGTGCCAGCAGTCCCCGGAGTCAGCCGTTAGCGGGGGGGCGTGGACAAGAGACCCAGTACTTC.

This clonotype was detected a few times. V and J are TRBV6-5 and TRBJ2-5; 8 nucleotides match TRBD2. Per germline, CDR1 MNHEY and CDR2 SVGAGI. The CDR3 is 16 residues long. Trimming at V came to 0 bases and at J to 6 bases, leaving 9 bases not matched to a gene. The CDR3 DNA sequence: TGTGCCAGCAGTTACTCAAAACGGGGGGGTCGGCAGACCCAGTACTTC. Its protein product is CASSYSKRGGRQTQYF.

The V and J genes are TRBV2 and TRBJ1-1; D call uncertain. Trimming took 6 bases from V and 0 from J, leaving 8 bases between them. The germline V gene has CDR1 SNHLY and CDR2 FYNNEI. The CDR3 has 13 residues. The CDR3 nucleotides are TGTGCCAGCAGGGCCCGGGTGAACACTGAAGCTTTCTTT. As protein: CASRARVNTEAFF.

This clonotype has a count of ten or more. The genes are TRBV7-9 and TRBJ2-5, with D possibly being TRBD1 (6 bases). V dropped 8 bases and J dropped 2 bases, with 21 bases sitting between them. Germline V lookup: CDR1 SEHNR, CDR2 FQNEAQ (reference sequence). There are 16 residues in the CDR3. The CDR3 region is CASRGTRGNGQETQYF. The CDR3, as DNA: TGTGCCAGCCGAGGAACCAGGGGTAATGGACAAGAGACCCAGTACTTC.

This sequence joins TRBV10-3 and TRBJ2-4, with D possibly TRBD2 on 6 matching bases. The germline V gene encodes CDR1 ENHRY and CDR2 SYGVKD. The CDR3 runs 13 residues. The ends were cut back, 6 bases at V and 5 bases at J, with 11 bases in the middle. The CDR3 nucleotides read TGTGCCATCAGGGAGGGACCCGAAAACATTCAGTACTTC. As protein: CAIREGPENIQYF.

This clonotype was observed a handful of times. An end of the junction differs from the germline gene, which may be a read error. The chain uses TRBV7-7 and TRBJ2-1; D possibly matches TRBD1 or TRBD2 (5 bases each). CDR1 and CDR2 from the germline V gene are SSHAT and FNYEAQ (reference sequence). This CDR3 region has 15 residues. The CDR3 DNA sequence: TGTGCTAGCAGTCCTCTGAGGGGACCCTACAATGAGCAGTTCTTC. Its protein product is CASSPLRGPYNEQFF.

A note on this clonotype: A much larger clonotype is one base distant, so this may be a read error. CDR3 region: CASSLGGRFNNQPQHF. In DNA, the CDR3 is TGTGCCAGCAGCTTAGGGGGTCGGTTCAACAATCAGCCCCAGCATTTT. The rearrangement uses TRBV7-9 and TRBJ1-5; no reliable D call. This CDR3 spans 16 amino acids. The V end lost 1 base, the J end lost 3 bases, and 13 bases lay between the germline ends. Germline CDR1 reads SEHNR; CDR2 reads FQNEAQ (reference sequence).

The V call is TRBV5-4, the J call TRBJ1-2, with D uncertain. Trimming cost V 4 bases and J 9 bases, with 13 bases left between them. The CDR3 has 12 amino acids. Looked up from germline, CDR1 is SGHNT and CDR2 is YYREEE (reference sequence). The CDR3 region has the DNA TGTGCCAGCAGCCGCGAAAGTAGGAGCTACACCTTC. Amino acids: CASSRESRSYTF.

This clonotype was seen a handful of times. This chain uses TRBV19 with TRBJ1-2; D is ambiguous. Germline-derived CDR1 and CDR2 are LNHDA and SQIVND (reference sequence). The CDR3 extends over 13 amino acids. V shed 10 bases and J shed 0 bases, with 12 bases lying between them. The CDR3 nucleotides read TGTGCCACCAGACGGTCATCTAACTATGGCTACACCTTC. Its protein is CATRRSSNYGYTF.

The V call is TRBV7-9, the J call TRBJ2-7; 7 bases align to TRBD1. This CDR3 is built from 14 residues. CDR1 SEHNR and CDR2 FQNEAQ come from the germline V gene (reference sequence). V shed 3 bases and J 4 bases; nucleotides not matched to a gene: 6. CDR3 sequence (DNA): TGTGCCAGCAGCTTCGACAGGGCGTATTACGAGCAGTACTTC. Residues: CASSFDRAYYEQYF. Based on the CDR3 plus reference TRBV7-9 and TRBJ2-7, the full variable domain is DTGVSQNPRHKITKRGQNVTFRCDPISEHNRLYWYRQTLGQGPEFLTYFQNEAQLEKSRLLSDRFSAERPKGSFSTLEIQRTEQGDSAMYLCASSFDRAYYEQYFGPGTRLTVT.